This T cell receptor (beta chain) derives from a study of OX40 agonist ivuxolimab in advanced cancers. Study-level information: Patients with hepatocellular carcinoma, melanoma, renal cell or head and neck cancer made up the dose-escalation patients. Prior anti-PD-1, anti-PD-L1 or anti-CTLA-4 therapy did not bar entry, and more than 35% had some. Three patients, one with hepatocellular carcinoma and two with cutaneous melanoma, responded partially. Study-level points and caveats: Mean expanded clone counts were higher in CD8+ than CD4+ T cells.

About this clone: Its antigen is still unknown.

The assay was immunoSEQ multiplex PCR, and TCRdb's table has in-frame clones only and misses some. Found here are some 30,000 clones, roughly 71% of them singletons; the top ten hold around 12%. The material sequenced was CD4+ or CD8+ T cells sorted from blood, taken in a trial of the OX40 agonist ivuxolimab. This TCR derives from an adult with an advanced solid tumor such as melanoma, head and neck, liver or kidney cancer.

CDR3 bases: TGTGCCAGCAGCTACCACAGGGGTACTGGAAACACCATATATTTT. This translates into CASSYHRGTGNTIYF. V is TRBV11-1 and J is TRBJ1-3, with TRBD1 identical over 7 bases. The CDR3 runs 15 residues. Losses at the gene ends were 4 bases for V and 2 bases for J; bases not matched to a gene: 5. Germline CDR1 SGHAT, CDR2 FQDESV (reference sequence).